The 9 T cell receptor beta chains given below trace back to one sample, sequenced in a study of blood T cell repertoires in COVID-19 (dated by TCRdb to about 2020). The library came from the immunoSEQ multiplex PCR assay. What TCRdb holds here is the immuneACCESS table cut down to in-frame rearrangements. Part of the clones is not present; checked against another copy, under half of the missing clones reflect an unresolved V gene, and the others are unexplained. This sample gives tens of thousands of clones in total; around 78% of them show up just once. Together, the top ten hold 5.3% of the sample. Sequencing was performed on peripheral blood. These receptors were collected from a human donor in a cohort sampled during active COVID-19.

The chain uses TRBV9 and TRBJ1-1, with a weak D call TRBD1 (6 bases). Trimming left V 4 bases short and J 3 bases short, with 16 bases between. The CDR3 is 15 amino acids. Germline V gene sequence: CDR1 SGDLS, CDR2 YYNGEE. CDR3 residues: CASSFQGGRDTEAFF. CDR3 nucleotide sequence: TGTGCCAGCAGCTTCCAAGGGGGAAGGGACACTGAAGCTTTCTTT.

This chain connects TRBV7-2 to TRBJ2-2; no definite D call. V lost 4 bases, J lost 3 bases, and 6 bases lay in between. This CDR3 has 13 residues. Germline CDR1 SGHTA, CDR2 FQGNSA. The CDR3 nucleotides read TGTGCCAGCAGCTCCTCTCACACCGGGGAGCTGTTTTTT. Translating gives CASSSSHTGELFF.

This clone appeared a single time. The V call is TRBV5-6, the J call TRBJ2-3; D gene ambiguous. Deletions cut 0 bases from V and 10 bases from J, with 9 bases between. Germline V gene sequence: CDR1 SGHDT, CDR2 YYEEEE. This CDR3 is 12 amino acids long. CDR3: CASSLDRRAQYF. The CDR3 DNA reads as TGTGCCAGCAGCTTGGATCGGAGAGCGCAGTATTTT. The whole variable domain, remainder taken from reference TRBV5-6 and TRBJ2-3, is DAGVTQSPTHLIKTRGQQVTLRCSPKSGHDTVSWYQQALGQGPQFIFQYYEEEERQRGNFPDRFSGHQFPNYSSELNVNALLLGDSALYLCASSLDRRAQYFGPGTRLTVL.

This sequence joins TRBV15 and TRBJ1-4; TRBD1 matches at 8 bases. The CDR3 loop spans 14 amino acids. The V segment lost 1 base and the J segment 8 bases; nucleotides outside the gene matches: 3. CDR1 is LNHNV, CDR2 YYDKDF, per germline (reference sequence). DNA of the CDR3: TGTGCCACCAGCAGAGGGGGGACAGGCGAAAAACTGTTTTTT. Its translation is CATSRGGTGEKLFF.

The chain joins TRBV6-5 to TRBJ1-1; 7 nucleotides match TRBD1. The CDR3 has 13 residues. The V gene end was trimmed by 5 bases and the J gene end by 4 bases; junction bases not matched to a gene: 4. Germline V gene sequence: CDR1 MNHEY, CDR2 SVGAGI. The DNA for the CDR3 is TGTGCCAGCAGTCCTCAGGGGGGCACTGAAGCTTTCTTT. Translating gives CASSPQGGTEAFF.

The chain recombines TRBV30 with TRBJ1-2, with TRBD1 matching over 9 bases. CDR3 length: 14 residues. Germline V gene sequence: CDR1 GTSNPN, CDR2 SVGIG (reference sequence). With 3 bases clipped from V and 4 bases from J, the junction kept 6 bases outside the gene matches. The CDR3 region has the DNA TGTGCCTGGAGGGGGACAGGGAGGGCCTATGGCTACACCTTC. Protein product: CAWRGTGRAYGYTF. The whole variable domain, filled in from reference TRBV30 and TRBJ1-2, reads SQTIHQWPATLVQPVGSPLSLECTVEGTSNPNLYWYRQAAGRGLQLLFYSVGIGQISSEVPQNLSASRPQDRQFILSSKKLLLSDSGFYLCAWRGTGRAYGYTFGSGTRLTVV.

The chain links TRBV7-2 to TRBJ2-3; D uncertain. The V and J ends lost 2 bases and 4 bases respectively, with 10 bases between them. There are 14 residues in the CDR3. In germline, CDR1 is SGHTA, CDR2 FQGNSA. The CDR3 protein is CASSLMGQADTQYF. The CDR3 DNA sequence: TGTGCCAGCAGCTTAATGGGTCAGGCAGATACGCAGTATTTT.

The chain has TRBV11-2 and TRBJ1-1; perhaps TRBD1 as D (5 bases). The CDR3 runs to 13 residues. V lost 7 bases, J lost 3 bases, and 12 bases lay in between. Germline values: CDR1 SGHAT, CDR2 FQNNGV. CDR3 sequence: CASIGGVDTEAFF. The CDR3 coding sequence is TGTGCCAGCATCGGAGGGGTGGACACTGAAGCTTTCTTT. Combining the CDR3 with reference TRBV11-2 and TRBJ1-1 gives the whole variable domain EAGVAQSPRYKIIEKRQSVAFWCNPISGHATLYWYQQILGQGPKLLIQFQNNGVVDDSQLPKDRFSAERLKGVDSTLKIQPAKLEDSAVYLCASIGGVDTEAFFGQGTRLTVV.

The CDR3 protein is CSATRAYGYTF. In DNA form, the CDR3 reads TGCAGTGCTACCAGGGCCTATGGCTACACCTTC. The chain uses TRBV20-1 and TRBJ1-2, with D perhaps matching TRBD1 (5 bases). Trimming cost V 4 bases and J 4 bases, with 7 bases left between them. This CDR3 has 11 residues. From germline, CDR1 is DFQATT and CDR2 SNEGSKA (reference sequence).